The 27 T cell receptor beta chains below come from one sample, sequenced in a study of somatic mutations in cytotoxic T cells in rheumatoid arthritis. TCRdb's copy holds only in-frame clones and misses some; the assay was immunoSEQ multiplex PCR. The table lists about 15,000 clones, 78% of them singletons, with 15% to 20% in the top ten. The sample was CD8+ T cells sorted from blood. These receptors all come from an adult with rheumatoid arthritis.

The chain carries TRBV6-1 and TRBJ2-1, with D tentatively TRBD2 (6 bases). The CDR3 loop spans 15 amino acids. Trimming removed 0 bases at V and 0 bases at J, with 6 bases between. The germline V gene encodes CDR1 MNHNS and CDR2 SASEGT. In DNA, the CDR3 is TGTGCCAGCAGTGAAGCGGAGGGCTCCTACAATGAGCAGTTCTTC. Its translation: CASSEAEGSYNEQFF.

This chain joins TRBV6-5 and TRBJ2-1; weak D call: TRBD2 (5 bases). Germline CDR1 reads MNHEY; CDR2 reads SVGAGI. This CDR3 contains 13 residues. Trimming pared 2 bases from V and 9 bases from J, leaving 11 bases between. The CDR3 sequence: CASSYGLSVEQFF. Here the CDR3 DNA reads TGTGCCAGCAGTTACGGACTTAGCGTTGAGCAGTTCTTC.

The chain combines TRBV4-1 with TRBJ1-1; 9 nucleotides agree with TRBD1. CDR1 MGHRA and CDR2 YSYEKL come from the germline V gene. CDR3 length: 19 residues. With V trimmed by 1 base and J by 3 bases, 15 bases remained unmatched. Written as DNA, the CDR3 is TGCGCCAGCAGCCAAGTAGTCCCCCCGGGACAGGGCCACGACACTGAAGCTTTCTTT. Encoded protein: CASSQVVPPGQGHDTEAFF.

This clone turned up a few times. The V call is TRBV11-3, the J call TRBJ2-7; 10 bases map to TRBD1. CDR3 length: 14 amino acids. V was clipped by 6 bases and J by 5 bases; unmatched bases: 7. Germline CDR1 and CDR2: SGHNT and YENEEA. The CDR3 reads CASSSWDRGHEQYF. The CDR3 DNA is TGTGCCAGCAGTTCCTGGGACAGGGGTCACGAGCAGTACTTC. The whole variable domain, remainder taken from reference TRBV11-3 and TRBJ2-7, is EAGVVQSPRYKIIEKKQPVAFWCNPISGHNTLYWYLQNLGQGPELLIRYENEEAVDDSQLPKDRFSAERLKGVDSTLKIQPAELGDSAVYLCASSSWDRGHEQYFGPGTRLTVT.

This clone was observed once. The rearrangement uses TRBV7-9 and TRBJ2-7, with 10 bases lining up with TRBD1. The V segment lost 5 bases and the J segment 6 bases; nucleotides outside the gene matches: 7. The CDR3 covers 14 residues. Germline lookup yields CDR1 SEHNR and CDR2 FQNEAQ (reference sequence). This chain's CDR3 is CASSPPGQGFEQYF. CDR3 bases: TGTGCCAGCAGCCCGCCGGGACAGGGGTTCGAGCAGTACTTC.

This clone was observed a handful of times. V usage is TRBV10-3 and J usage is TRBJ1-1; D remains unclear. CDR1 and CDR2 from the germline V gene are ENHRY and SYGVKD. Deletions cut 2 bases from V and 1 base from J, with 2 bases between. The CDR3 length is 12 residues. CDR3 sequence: CAISEGNTEAFF. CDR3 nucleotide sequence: TGTGCCATCAGTGAGGGGAACACTGAAGCTTTCTTT.

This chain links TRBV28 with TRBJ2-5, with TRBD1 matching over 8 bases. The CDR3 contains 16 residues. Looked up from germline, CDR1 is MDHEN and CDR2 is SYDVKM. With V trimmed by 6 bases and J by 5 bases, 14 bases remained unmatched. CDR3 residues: CASSDTDRGKDETQYF. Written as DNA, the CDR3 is TGTGCCAGCAGCGATACCGACAGGGGTAAGGACGAGACCCAGTACTTC.

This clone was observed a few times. CDR3 sequence reads: CASSSLGIRDYGYTF. DNA of the CDR3: TGTGCCAGCAGCTCATTGGGGATTCGGGACTATGGCTACACCTTC. This chain links TRBV7-9 with TRBJ1-2; D is undetermined. The ends were cut back, 4 bases at V and 3 bases at J, with 15 bases in the middle. The CDR3 loop spans 15 amino acids. Per the germline V gene, CDR1 is SEHNR and CDR2 is FQNEAQ (reference sequence).

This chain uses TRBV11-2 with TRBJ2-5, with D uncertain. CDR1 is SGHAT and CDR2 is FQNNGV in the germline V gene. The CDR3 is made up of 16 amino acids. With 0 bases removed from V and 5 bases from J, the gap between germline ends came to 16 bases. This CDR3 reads CASSLDLEIGGETQYF. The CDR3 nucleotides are TGTGCCAGCAGCTTAGATCTCGAAATAGGTGGGGAGACCCAGTACTTC.

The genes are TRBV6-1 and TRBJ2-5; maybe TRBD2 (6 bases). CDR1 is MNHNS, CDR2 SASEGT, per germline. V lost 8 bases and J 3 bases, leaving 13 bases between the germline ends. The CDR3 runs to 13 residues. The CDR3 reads CASGSGVEETQYF. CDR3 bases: TGTGCCAGCGGGTCGGGGGTAGAAGAGACCCAGTACTTC.

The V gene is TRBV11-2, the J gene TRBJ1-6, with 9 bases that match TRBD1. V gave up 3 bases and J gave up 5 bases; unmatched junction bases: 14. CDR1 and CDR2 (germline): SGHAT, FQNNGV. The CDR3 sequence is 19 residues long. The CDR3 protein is CASSLGQGISNENNSPLHF. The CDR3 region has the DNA TGTGCCAGCAGCTTGGGACAGGGAATATCGAATGAAAATAATTCACCCCTCCACTTT.

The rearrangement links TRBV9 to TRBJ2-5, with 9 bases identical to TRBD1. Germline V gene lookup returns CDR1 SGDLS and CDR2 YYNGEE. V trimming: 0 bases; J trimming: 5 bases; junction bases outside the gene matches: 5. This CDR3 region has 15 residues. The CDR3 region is CASSVETGGAETQYF. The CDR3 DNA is TGTGCCAGCAGCGTAGAAACAGGGGGCGCCGAGACCCAGTACTTC.

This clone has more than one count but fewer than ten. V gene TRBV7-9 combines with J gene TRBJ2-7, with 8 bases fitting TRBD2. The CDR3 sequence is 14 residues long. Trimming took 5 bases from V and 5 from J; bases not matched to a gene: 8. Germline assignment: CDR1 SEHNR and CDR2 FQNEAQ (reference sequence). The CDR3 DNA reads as TGTGCCAGCAGCGAGTCGGGGGGGCTGAACGAGCAGTACTTC. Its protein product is CASSESGGLNEQYF.

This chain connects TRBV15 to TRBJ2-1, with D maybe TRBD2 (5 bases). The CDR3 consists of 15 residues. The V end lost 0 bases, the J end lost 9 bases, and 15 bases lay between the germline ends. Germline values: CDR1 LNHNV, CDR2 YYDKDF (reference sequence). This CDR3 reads CATSRDLGRGIEQFF. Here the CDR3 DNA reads TGTGCCACCAGCAGAGATCTGGGTCGAGGGATTGAGCAGTTCTTC.

CDR3 residues: CASRNGGGNQPQHF. The CDR3 bases are TGTGCCTCCCGAAACGGGGGGGGGAATCAGCCCCAGCATTTT. This chain links TRBV27 with TRBJ1-5; perhaps TRBD1 as D (5 bases). Trimming removed 11 bases at V and 4 bases at J, with 18 bases between. The germline CDR1 and CDR2 sequences are MNHEY and SMNVEV (reference sequence). This CDR3 has 14 residues.

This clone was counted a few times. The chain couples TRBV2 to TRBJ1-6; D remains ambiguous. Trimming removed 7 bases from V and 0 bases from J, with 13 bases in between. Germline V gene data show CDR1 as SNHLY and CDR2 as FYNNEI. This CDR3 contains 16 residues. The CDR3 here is CASTDGESSYNSPLHF. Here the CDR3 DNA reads TGTGCCAGCACTGATGGTGAGAGCTCCTATAATTCACCCCTCCACTTT.

The CDR3 DNA reads TGTGCCAGAAGCTTGCCCCCTCAGACAGGGCCCAGACGTTCCTCACGAAAACACAATGAAAAACTGTTTTTT. Protein sequence: CARSLPPQTGPRRSSRKHNEKLFF. The genes are TRBV5-3 and TRBJ1-4; 7 positions match TRBD1. TRBV5-3 is given ORF status, its function remaining uncertain. Losses at the gene ends were 1 base for V and 5 bases for J; bases not matched to a gene: 32. The CDR3 totals 24 residues.

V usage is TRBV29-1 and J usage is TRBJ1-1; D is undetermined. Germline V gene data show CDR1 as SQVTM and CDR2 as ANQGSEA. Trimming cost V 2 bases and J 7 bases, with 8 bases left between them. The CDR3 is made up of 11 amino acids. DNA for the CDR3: TGCAGCGTTGAAAAACGCATTGAAGCTTTCTTT. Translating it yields CSVEKRIEAFF.

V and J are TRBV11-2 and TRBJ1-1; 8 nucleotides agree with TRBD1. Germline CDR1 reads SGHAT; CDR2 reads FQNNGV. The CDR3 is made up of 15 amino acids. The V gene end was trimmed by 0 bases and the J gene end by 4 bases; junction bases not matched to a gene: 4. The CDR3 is CASSLETGVGTEAFF. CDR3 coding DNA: TGTGCCAGCAGCTTAGAGACAGGGGTGGGCACTGAAGCTTTCTTT.

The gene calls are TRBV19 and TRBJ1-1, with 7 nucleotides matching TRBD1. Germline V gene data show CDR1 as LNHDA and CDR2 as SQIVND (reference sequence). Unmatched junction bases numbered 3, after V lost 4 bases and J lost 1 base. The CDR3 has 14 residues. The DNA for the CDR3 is TGTGCCAGTAGTAAGGGGGCCAGGAACACTGAAGCTTTCTTT. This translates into CASSKGARNTEAFF.

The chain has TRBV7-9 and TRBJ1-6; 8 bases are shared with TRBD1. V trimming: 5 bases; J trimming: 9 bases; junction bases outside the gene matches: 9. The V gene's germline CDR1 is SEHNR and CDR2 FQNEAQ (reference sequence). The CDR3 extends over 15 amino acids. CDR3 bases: TGTGCCAGCAGCCCCCCAAGGACAGGGAGTTCACCCCTCCACTTT. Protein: CASSPPRTGSSPLHF.

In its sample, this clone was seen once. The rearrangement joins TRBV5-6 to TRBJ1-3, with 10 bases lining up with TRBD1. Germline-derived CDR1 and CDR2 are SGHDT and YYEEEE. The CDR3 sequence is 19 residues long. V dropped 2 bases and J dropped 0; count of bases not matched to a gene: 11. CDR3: CASSFGTGDGTSSGNTIYF. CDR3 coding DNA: TGTGCCAGCAGCTTCGGGACAGGGGATGGGACGTCCTCTGGAAACACCATATATTTT.

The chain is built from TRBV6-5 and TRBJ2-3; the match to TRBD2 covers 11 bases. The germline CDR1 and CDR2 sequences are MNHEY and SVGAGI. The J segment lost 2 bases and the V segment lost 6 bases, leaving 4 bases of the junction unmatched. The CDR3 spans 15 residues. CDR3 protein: CASSTSGGHTDTQYF. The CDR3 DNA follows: TGTGCCAGCAGCACTAGCGGGGGCCACACAGATACGCAGTATTTT.

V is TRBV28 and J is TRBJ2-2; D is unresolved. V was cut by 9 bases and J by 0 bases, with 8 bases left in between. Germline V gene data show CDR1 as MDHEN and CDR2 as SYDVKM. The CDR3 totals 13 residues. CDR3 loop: CASDRANTGELFF. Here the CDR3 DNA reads TGTGCCAGTGACCGCGCGAACACCGGGGAGCTGTTTTTT.

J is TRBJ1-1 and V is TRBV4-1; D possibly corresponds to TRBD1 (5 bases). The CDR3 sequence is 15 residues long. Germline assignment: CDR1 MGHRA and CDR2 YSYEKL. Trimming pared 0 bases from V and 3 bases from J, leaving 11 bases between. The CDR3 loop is CASSQDPQGYTEAFF. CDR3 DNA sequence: TGCGCCAGCAGCCAAGATCCCCAGGGTTACACTGAAGCTTTCTTT.

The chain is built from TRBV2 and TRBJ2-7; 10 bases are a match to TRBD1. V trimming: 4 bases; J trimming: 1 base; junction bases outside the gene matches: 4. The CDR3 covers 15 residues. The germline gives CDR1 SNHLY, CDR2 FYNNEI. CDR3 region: CASSVGDRGSYEQYF. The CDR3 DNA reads TGTGCCAGCAGTGTCGGGGACAGGGGATCCTACGAGCAGTACTTC.

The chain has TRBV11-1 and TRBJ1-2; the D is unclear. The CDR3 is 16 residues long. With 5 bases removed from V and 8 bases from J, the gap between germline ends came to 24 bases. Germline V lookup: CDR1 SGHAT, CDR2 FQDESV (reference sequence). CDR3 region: CASSLLFGNPLYGYTF. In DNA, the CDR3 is TGTGCCAGCAGCCTACTCTTCGGGAACCCCTTGTACGGCTACACCTTC.